The text below deals with one TCR beta chain. This record belongs to a study of blood T cell repertoires in COVID-19. The overall study: Recovery meant two consecutive negative NP/OP PCR tests, professional clearance, or resolved symptoms.

Losses at the gene ends were 7 bases for V and 4 bases for J; bases not matched to a gene: 7. In germline, CDR1 is LNHDA, CDR2 SQIVND (reference sequence). This CDR3 comprises 15 residues. How the authors handled the data: Reference gene primers were amplified, and this amplification served to estimate nucleated cell counts. Using immunoSEQ multiplex PCR, the repertoire was profiled, and TCRdb retains in-frame clones only, with some absent. V and J calls plus clone size are reproduced from that table; the DNA served to infer D and trimming. The sample shows roughly 200,000 clones, roughly 87% of them seen only once.

The receptor was derived from a man aged 25-45 years in a cohort exposed to, infected with or recovered from COVID-19 (not recorded which). Sequencing used PBMCs or T cells enriched from blood (not recorded which). This chain joins TRBV19 and TRBJ1-1; 12 nucleotides match TRBD1. CDR3 sequence reads: CASTRDRGLITEAFF. DNA of the CDR3: TGTGCCAGTACCCGGGACAGGGGGCTAATCACTGAAGCTTTCTTT.